This is a list of T cell receptor beta chains from one sample in a study of blood T cell repertoires in COVID-19. Method: immunoSEQ multiplex PCR; TCRdb's copy keeps in-frame clones and lacks some. The sample contains roughly 85,000 clones, 70% to 90% of which appear only once. Specimen: peripheral blood. Receptors were obtained from a man aged 45 to 65 with active or convalescent COVID-19. The conserved cysteine and the conserved F or W are not part of the CDR3 here. Fields, in order: D gene, V gene, CDR3 protein. D genes are given only for firm matches.

d_call: TRBD2
v_call: TRBV5-6
cdr3_aa: ASNSILRGGHDYEQY

d_call: -
v_call: TRBV30
cdr3_aa: ASIRADTYNEQF

d_call: TRBD1
v_call: TRBV19
cdr3_aa: ASIPRGQGFNYGYT

d_call: -
v_call: TRBV13
cdr3_aa: ASSPPVVYEQY

d_call: -
v_call: TRBV29-1
cdr3_aa: SVEGQGTYEQY

d_call: TRBD1
v_call: TRBV6-5
cdr3_aa: ASRNPGQSRYEQY

d_call: TRBD1
v_call: TRBV5-1
cdr3_aa: ASNDRGQGAYEQY

d_call: -
v_call: TRBV5-6
cdr3_aa: ASSAQTGKRGANVLT

d_call: -
v_call: TRBV28
cdr3_aa: ASSLGAGTTSVAF

d_call: TRBD1
v_call: TRBV7-6
cdr3_aa: ASSSPTGSFNSEQY

d_call: -
v_call: TRBV14
cdr3_aa: ASSQDLIETQY

d_call: TRBD1
v_call: TRBV10-2
cdr3_aa: ASSDAQDRGYGYT